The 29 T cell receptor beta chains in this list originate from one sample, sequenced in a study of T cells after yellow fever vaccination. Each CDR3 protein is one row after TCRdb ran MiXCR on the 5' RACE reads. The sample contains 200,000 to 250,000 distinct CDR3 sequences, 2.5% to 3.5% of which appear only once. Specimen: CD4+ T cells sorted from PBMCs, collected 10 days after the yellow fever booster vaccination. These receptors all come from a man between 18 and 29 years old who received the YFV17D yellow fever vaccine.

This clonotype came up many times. DNA of the CDR3: TGTGCCAGAAGCTTCGGCGGGGGGAACAATGAGCAGTTCTTC. Its protein is CARSFGGGNNEQFF. V usage is TRBV5-3 and J usage is TRBJ2-1; 8 bases match TRBD2. TRBV5-3 qualifies as an ORF whose function is uncertain. The CDR3 consists of 14 residues. After removal of 2 bases from V and 5 bases from J, the junction contained 3 bases not matched to a gene.

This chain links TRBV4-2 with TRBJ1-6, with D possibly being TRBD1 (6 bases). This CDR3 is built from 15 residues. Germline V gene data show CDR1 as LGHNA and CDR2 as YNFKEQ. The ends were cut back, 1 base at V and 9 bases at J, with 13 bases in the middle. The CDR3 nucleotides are TGTGCCAGCAGCCAAGCCACAGGGAGGGGTTCACCCCTCCACTTT. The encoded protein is CASSQATGRGSPLHF.

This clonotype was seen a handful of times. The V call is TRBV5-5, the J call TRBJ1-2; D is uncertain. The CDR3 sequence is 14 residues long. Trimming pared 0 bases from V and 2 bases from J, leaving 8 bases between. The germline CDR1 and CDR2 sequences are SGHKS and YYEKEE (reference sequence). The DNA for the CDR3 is TGTGCCAGCAGCTTGGCCAGCCCAAACTATGGCTACACCTTC. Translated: CASSLASPNYGYTF.

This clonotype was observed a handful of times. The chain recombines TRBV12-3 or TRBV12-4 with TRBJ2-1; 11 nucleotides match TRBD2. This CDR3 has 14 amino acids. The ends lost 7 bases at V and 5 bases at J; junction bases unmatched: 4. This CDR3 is CASTTSGAHNEQFF. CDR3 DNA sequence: TGTGCCAGCACGACTAGCGGGGCCCACAATGAGCAGTTCTTC.

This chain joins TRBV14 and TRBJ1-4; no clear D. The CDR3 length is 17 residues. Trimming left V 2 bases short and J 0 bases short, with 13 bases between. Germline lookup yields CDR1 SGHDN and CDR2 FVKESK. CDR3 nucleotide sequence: TGTGCCAGCAGCCAACGGACCCCCCTTGCAACTAATGAAAAACTGTTTTTT. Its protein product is CASSQRTPLATNEKLFF.

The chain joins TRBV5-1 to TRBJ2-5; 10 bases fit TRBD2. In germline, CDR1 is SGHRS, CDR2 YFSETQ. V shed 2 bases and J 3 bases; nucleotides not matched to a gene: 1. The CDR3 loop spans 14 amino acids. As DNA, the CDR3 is TGCGCCAGCAGCTTAGGGACTAGCGAAGAGACCCAGTACTTC. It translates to CASSLGTSEETQYF.

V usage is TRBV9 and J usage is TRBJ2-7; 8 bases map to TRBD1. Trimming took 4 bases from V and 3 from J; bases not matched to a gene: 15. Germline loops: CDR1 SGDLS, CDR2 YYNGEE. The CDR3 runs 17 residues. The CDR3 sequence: CASSPSLLGQGRYEQYF. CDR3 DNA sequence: TGTGCCAGCAGCCCCTCTCTCCTTGGACAGGGCCGCTACGAGCAGTACTTC.

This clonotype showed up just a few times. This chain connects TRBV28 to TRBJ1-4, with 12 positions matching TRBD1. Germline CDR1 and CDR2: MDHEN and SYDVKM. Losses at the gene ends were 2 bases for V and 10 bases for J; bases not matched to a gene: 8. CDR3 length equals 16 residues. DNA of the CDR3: TGTGCCAGCAGTTTAAAGGGGACAGGGGGCACAGGAAAACTGTTTTTT. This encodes CASSLKGTGGTGKLFF.

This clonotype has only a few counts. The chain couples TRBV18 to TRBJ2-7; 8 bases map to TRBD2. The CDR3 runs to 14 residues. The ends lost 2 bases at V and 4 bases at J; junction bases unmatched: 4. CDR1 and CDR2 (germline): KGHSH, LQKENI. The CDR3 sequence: CASSPYLAGYEQYF. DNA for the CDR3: TGTGCCAGCTCACCATACTTAGCGGGATACGAGCAGTACTTC.

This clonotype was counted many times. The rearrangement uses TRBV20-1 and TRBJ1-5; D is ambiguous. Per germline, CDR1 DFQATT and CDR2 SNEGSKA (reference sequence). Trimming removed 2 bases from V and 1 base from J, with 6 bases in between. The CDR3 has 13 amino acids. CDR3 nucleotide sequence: TGCAGTGCTAGAACTGAAAGCAATCAGCCCCAGCATTTT. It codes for CSARTESNQPQHF.

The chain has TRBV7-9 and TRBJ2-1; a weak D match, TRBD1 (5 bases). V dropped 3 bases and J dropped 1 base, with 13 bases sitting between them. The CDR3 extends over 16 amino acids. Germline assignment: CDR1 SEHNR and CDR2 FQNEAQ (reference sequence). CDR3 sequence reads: CASSFSQTASYNEQFF. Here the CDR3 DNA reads TGTGCCAGCAGCTTTAGCCAGACAGCATCCTACAATGAGCAGTTCTTC.

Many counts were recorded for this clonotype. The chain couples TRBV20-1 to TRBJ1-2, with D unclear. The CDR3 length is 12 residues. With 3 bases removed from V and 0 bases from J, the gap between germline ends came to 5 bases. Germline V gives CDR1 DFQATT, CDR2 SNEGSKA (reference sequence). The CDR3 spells CSASISNYGYTF. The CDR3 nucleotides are TGCAGTGCTAGTATATCTAACTATGGCTACACCTTC.

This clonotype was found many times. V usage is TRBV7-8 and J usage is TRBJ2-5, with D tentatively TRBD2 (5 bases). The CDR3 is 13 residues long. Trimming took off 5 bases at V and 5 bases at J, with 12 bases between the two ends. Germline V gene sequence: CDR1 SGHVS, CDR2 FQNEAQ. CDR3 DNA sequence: TGTGCCAGCAGCCCAACTAGTGGTGAGACCCAGTACTTC. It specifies CASSPTSGETQYF.

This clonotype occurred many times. The CDR3 loop is CSAIVSPDVNTIYF. The CDR3 coding sequence is TGCAGTGCTATTGTTTCACCCGATGTAAACACCATATATTTT. This sequence joins TRBV20-1 and TRBJ1-3; no reliable D call. The CDR3 has 14 amino acids. Germline V lookup: CDR1 DFQATT, CDR2 SNEGSKA (reference sequence). V gave up 4 bases and J gave up 6 bases, with 16 bases separating them.

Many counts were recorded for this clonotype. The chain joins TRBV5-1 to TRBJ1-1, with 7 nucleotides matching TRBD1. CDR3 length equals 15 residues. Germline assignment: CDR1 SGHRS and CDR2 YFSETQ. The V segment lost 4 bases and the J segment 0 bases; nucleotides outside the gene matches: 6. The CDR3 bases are TGCGCCAGCAGCCCAGTGGGACAGCTGAACACTGAAGCTTTCTTT. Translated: CASSPVGQLNTEAFF. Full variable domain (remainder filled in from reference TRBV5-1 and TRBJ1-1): KAGVTQTPRYLIKTRGQQVTLSCSPISGHRSVSWYQQTPGQGLQFLFEYFSETQRNKGNFPGRFSGRQFSNSRSEMNVSTLELGDSALYLCASSPVGQLNTEAFFGQGTRLTVV.

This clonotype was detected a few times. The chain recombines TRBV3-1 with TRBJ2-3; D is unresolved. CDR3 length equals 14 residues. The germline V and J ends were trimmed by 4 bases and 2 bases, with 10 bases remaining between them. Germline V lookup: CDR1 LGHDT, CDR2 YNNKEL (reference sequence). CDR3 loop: CASSPPGPTDTQYF. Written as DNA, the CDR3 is TGTGCCAGCAGCCCCCCAGGCCCCACAGATACGCAGTATTTT.

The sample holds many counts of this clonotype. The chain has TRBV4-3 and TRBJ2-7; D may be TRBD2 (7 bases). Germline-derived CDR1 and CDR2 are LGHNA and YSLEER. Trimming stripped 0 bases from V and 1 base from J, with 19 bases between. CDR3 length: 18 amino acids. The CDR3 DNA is TGCGCCAGCAGCCAAGACAGGTTCCTGCGGGGGCCTTCCTACGAGCAGTACTTC. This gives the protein CASSQDRFLRGPSYEQYF.

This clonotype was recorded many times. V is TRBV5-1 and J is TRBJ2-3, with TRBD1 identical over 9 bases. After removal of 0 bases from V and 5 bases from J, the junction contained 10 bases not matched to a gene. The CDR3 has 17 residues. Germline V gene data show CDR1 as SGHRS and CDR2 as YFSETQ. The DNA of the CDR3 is TGCGCCAGCAGCTTGGCTTCTAGGACAGGGGCTGTAGATACGCAGTATTTT. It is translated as CASSLASRTGAVDTQYF.

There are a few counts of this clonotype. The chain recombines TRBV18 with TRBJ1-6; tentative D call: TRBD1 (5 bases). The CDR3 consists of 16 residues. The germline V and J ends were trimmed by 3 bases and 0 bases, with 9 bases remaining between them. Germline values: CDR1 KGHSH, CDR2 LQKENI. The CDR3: CASSPFDSSYNSPLHF. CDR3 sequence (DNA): TGTGCCAGCTCACCCTTCGACAGCTCCTATAATTCACCCCTCCACTTT.

The DNA for the CDR3 is TGTGCCAGCAGGCCCCCGTCCGGGGGCTATCCGAACAATGAGCAGTTCTTC. This sequence encodes CASRPPSGGYPNNEQFF. The chain is built from TRBV6-5 and TRBJ2-1, with D perhaps being TRBD1 or TRBD2 (6 bases each). CDR3 size: 17 residues. Trimming pared 6 bases from V and 5 bases from J, leaving 23 bases between. CDR1 and CDR2 from the germline V gene are MNHEY and SVGAGI.

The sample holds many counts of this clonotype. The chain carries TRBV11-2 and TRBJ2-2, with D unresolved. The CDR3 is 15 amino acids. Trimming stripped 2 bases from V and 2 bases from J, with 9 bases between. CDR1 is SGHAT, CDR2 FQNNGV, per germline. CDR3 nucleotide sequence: TGTGCCAGCAGCTTACCCCGGGCAAACACCGGGGAGCTGTTTTTT. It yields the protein CASSLPRANTGELFF.

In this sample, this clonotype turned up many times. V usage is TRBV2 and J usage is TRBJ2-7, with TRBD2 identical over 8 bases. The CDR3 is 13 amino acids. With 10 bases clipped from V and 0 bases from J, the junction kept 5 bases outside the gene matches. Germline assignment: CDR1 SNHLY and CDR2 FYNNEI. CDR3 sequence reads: CATSRGGSYEQYV. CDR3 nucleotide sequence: TGTGCCACCTCTCGGGGGGGCTCCTACGAGCAGTACGTC.

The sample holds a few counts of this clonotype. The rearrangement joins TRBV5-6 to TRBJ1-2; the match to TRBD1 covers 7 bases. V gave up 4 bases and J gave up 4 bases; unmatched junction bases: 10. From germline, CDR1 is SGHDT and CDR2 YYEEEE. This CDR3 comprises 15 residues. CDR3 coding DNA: TGTGCCAGCAGCCCTCTGAGAGGGACAGTCTATGGCTACACCTTC. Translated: CASSPLRGTVYGYTF. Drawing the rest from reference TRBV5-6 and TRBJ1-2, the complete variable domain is DAGVTQSPTHLIKTRGQQVTLRCSPKSGHDTVSWYQQALGQGPQFIFQYYEEEERQRGNFPDRFSGHQFPNYSSELNVNALLLGDSALYLCASSPLRGTVYGYTFGSGTRLTVV.

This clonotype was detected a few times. The chain's CDR3 is CASSQDRSGRGDTQYF. The CDR3 region has the DNA TGTGCCAGCAGCCAAGATCGCAGCGGCAGAGGAGATACGCAGTATTTT. This rearrangement joins TRBV3-1 to TRBJ2-3; D may be TRBD2 (5 bases). The CDR3 runs 16 residues. Germline CDR1 and CDR2: LGHDT and YNNKEL (reference sequence). Trimming pared 0 bases from V and 5 bases from J, leaving 15 bases between.

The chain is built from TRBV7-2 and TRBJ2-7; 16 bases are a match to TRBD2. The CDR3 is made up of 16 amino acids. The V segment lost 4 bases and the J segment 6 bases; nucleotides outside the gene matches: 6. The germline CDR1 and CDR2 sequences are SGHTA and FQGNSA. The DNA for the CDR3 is TGTGCCAGCAGCTACGGGACTAGCGGGGGGGCCTCCGAGCAGTACGTC. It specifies CASSYGTSGGASEQYV.

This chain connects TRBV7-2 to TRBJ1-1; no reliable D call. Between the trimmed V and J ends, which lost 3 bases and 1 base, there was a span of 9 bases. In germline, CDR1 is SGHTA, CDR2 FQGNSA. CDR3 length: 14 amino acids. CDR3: CASSFWGGNTEAFF. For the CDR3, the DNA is TGTGCCAGCAGCTTCTGGGGAGGGAACACTGAAGCTTTCTTT.

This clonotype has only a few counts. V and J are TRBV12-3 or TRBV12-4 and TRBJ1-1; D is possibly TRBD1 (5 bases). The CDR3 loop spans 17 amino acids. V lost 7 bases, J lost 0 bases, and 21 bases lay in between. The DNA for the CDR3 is TGTGCCAGCATGACCGGGACTTCCCGCCTCTTGAACACTGAAGCTTTCTTT. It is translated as CASMTGTSRLLNTEAFF.

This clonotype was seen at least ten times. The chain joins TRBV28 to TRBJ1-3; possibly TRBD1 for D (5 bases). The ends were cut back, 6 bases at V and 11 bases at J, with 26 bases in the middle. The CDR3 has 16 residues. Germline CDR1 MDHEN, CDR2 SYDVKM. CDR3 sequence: CASRLTGSLGGSAIYF. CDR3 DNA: TGTGCCAGCAGACTGACCGGGAGCCTTGGGGGAAGCGCCATATATTTT. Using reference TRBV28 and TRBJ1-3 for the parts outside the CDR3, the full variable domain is DVKVTQSSRYLVKRTGEKVFLECVQDMDHENMFWYRQDPGLGLRLIYFSYDVKMKEKGDIPEGYSVSREKKERFSLILESASTNQTSMYLCASRLTGSLGGSAIYFGEGSWLTVV.

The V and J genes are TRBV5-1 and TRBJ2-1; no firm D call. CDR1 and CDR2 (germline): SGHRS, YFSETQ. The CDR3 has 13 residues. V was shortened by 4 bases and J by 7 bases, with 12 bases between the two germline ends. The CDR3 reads CASSGATFNEQFF. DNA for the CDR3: TGCGCCAGCAGCGGTGCTACTTTTAATGAGCAGTTCTTC.